A selection of T cell receptor beta chains follows, all from one sample in a study of post-analysis software for immune sequencing data. Each CDR3 protein gets one entry after TCRdb re-called the PCR reads with MiXCR. The sample carries about 200,000 distinct CDR3 sequences, about 30% recorded once. Material: blood. These receptors were obtained from a girl younger than 18 with multiple sclerosis. Each CDR3 is given with its conserved first and last residue. A D gene is named only where the DNA matches it firmly. Clone sizes are given selectively: once, few, many, or a class where the clone is expanded.

len	abundance	v_gene	j_gene	d_gene	CDR3aa	CDR3nt
13	many	TRBV5-5	TRBJ2-1	TRBD2	CASSAFSGRGQFF	TGTGCCAGCAGCGCGTTTAGCGGGAGAGGACAGTTCTTC
12	few	TRBV12-3/TRBV12-4	TRBJ1-6	-	CASSGVGSPLHF	TGTGCCAGCAGTGGGGTGGGATCACCCCTCCACTTT
12	few	TRBV5-1	TRBJ2-2	-	CASSKQAGELFF	TGCGCCAGCAGCAAACAAGCCGGGGAGCTGTTTTTT
14	-	TRBV7-2	TRBJ1-1	-	CASSPVSKGTEAFF	TGTGCCAGCAGCCCAGTCTCAAAGGGCACTGAAGCTTTCTTT
14	few	TRBV20-1	TRBJ1-6	-	CSGAVLPYNSPLHF	TGCAGTGGGGCGGTGTTGCCCTATAATTCACCCCTCCACTTT
16	-	TRBV6-5	TRBJ1-6	TRBD1	CASSYSSQGADSPLHF	TGTGCCAGCAGTTACTCGAGTCAGGGGGCGGATTCACCCCTCCACTTT
16	-	TRBV6-6	TRBJ1-2	TRBD1	CASSWGETGTGGGYTF	TGTGCCAGCAGTTGGGGGGAAACCGGGACAGGGGGTGGCTACACCTTC
16	-	TRBV4-1	TRBJ1-1	TRBD1	CASSQDEGQTNTEAFF	TGCGCCAGCAGCCAAGATGAGGGACAGACGAACACTGAAGCTTTCTTT
14	-	TRBV15	TRBJ2-3	TRBD1	CATSRGQGTDTQYF	TGTGCCACCAGCAGGGGACAGGGGACAGATACGCAGTATTTT
13	many	TRBV20-1	TRBJ2-5	-	CSARDPGAKTQYF	TGCAGTGCTAGAGATCCCGGGGCTAAGACCCAGTACTTC
19	medium-sized	TRBV7-9	TRBJ1-1	-	CASSLVRNPDGDLNTEAFF	TGTGCCAGCAGCTTAGTTCGTAATCCCGACGGAGATTTGAACACTGAAGCTTTCTTT
14	-	TRBV6-1	TRBJ1-5	TRBD1	CASSDEGAPEPQHF	TGTGCCAGCAGTGACGAGGGGGCCCCAGAGCCCCAGCATTTT
15	few	TRBV6-1	TRBJ2-7	TRBD1	CASSSRDRGNNEQYF	TGTGCCAGCAGTAGCCGGGACAGGGGAAACAATGAGCAGTACTTC
13	few	TRBV29-1	TRBJ2-3	-	CSVVEAEVDTQYF	TGCAGCGTTGTGGAAGCGGAGGTAGATACGCAGTATTTT
15	few	TRBV5-1	TRBJ2-7	-	CASSLGDDSFHEQYF	TGCGCCAGCAGCTTGGGTGACGACTCCTTCCACGAGCAGTACTTC